Following are 21 T cell receptor beta chains from one sample sequenced in a study of a mutant IDH1 vaccine in newly diagnosed glioma. The time point denotes: baseline, week 1 (first vaccination visit). Treatment of the sample: pre-vaccination baseline after standard-of-care therapy. Using immunoSEQ multiplex PCR, the repertoire was profiled, and TCRdb retains in-frame clones only, with some absent. The sample has 35,000 to 40,000 clones, roughly 78% seen once; the top ten hold approximately 9.1%. This material consisted of PBMCs, taken from a glioma patient treated with radiotherapy, temozolomide or both. The receptors stem from a man in his forties or fifties with glioma. Some clones in this sample may be carry-over from other donors' samples.

As DNA, the CDR3 is TGTGCCAGCAGCCCCATTGGGCCGCAGCTAGCCAAAAACATTCAGTACTTC. Residues: CASSPIGPQLAKNIQYF. The genes are TRBV13 and TRBJ2-4; D remains unclear. CDR3 length: 17 residues. V lost 5 bases, J lost 0 bases, and 17 bases lay in between. Per germline, CDR1 PRHDT and CDR2 FYEKMQ (reference sequence).

This chain uses TRBV5-1 with TRBJ1-1, with unresolved D. The CDR3 runs to 14 residues. Germline-derived CDR1 and CDR2 are SGHRS and YFSETQ. Trimming cost V 2 bases and J 5 bases, with 13 bases left between them. The CDR3 bases are TGCGCCAGCAGCTTACGGATGGGAGAGACTGAAGCTTTCTTT. Its translation is CASSLRMGETEAFF.

The CDR3 loop is CASSYVGGTVNSPLHF. The CDR3 DNA is TGTGCCAGCAGTTACGTTGGTGGGACAGTGAATTCACCCCTCCACTTT. V and J are TRBV6-6 and TRBJ1-6, with 7 bases matching TRBD1. Germline lookup yields CDR1 MNHNY and CDR2 SVGAGI (reference sequence). Trimming cost V 2 bases and J 7 bases; bases outside gene matches: 8. The CDR3 spans 16 residues.

This rearrangement joins TRBV7-9 to TRBJ1-2; 9 nucleotides match TRBD1. The CDR3 covers 14 residues. Trimming at V came to 0 bases and at J to 8 bases, leaving 4 bases not matched to a gene. CDR1 and CDR2 from the germline V gene are SEHNR and FQNEAQ (reference sequence). CDR3 bases: TGTGCCAGCAGCTTAGCCGGCACAGGGGGCGGCTACACCTTC. Its translation is CASSLAGTGGGYTF.

The V gene is TRBV6-5, the J gene TRBJ2-1; D is ambiguous. The ends were cut back, 0 bases at V and 10 bases at J, with 10 bases in the middle. The CDR3 covers 13 residues. Germline values: CDR1 MNHEY, CDR2 SVGAGI. The CDR3 nucleotides read TGTGCCAGCAGTTACTCGAAAAGGCGGGAGCAGTTCTTC. Translating it yields CASSYSKRREQFF.

The V and J genes are TRBV5-4 and TRBJ1-1; D perhaps matches TRBD1 (5 bases). Trimming took 1 base from V and 5 from J, leaving 15 bases between them. The CDR3 covers 15 residues. Germline V gene lookup returns CDR1 SGHNT and CDR2 YYREEE (reference sequence). CDR3: CASSLPREGVTEAFF. As DNA, the CDR3 is TGTGCCAGCAGCTTGCCCAGGGAAGGGGTGACTGAAGCTTTCTTT.

Only one count was recorded for this clone. This chain connects TRBV14 to TRBJ1-5, with no clear D. With 1 base removed from V and 10 bases from J, the gap between germline ends came to 11 bases. There are 13 residues in the CDR3. Germline CDR1 and CDR2: SGHDN and FVKESK. This chain's CDR3 is CASSQGVWQPQHF. The CDR3 DNA reads TGTGCCAGCAGCCAAGGGGTGTGGCAACCCCAGCATTTT. Using reference TRBV14 and TRBJ1-5 for the parts outside the CDR3, the full variable domain is EAGVTQFPSHSVIEKGQTVTLRCDPISGHDNLYWYRRVMGKEIKFLLHFVKESKQDESGMPNNRFLAERTGGTYSTLKVQPAELEDSGVYFCASSQGVWQPQHFGDGTRLSIL.

The chain recombines TRBV6-5 with TRBJ2-7; D is unclear. Germline loops: CDR1 MNHEY, CDR2 SVGAGI. V was pared by 4 bases and J by 5 bases, with 9 bases between. The CDR3 length is 12 residues. The CDR3 DNA is TGTGCCAGCAGTTTATTCGGTAACGAGCAGTACTTC. This sequence encodes CASSLFGNEQYF.

The V gene is TRBV7-9, the J gene TRBJ1-1; no reliable D call. Germline V gene data show CDR1 as SEHNR and CDR2 as FQNEAQ (reference sequence). CDR3 size: 12 residues. V was cut by 2 bases and J by 0 bases, with 1 base left in between. In DNA, the CDR3 is TGTGCCAGCAGCTTATTGAACACTGAAGCTTTCTTT. Protein: CASSLLNTEAFF.

In this sample, this clone turned up once. V usage is TRBV4-2 and J usage is TRBJ1-2; 11 positions match TRBD1. The V and J ends lost 0 bases and 5 bases, in that order; junction bases with no gene match: 8. The CDR3 runs 17 residues. CDR1 and CDR2 (germline): LGHNA, YNFKEQ. CDR3 loop: CASSQDWWTGGGYGYTF. The CDR3 DNA reads TGTGCCAGCAGCCAAGATTGGTGGACAGGGGGCGGGTATGGCTACACCTTC.

This clone was seen a handful of times. This chain's CDR3 is CASSLWRGLNTEAFF. CDR3 DNA sequence: TGTGCCAGCAGTTTATGGCGGGGATTGAACACTGAAGCTTTCTTT. The rearrangement joins TRBV27 to TRBJ1-1; no clear D gene. The length of the CDR3 is 15 residues. Germline V gene lookup returns CDR1 MNHEY and CDR2 SMNVEV (reference sequence). Trimming cost V 1 base and J 0 bases, with 9 bases left between them.

The V gene is TRBV15, the J gene TRBJ1-2; D not resolved. V lost 2 bases to trimming and J lost 4 bases, with 17 bases between them. CDR3 size: 16 residues. CDR1 and CDR2 from the germline V gene are LNHNV and YYDKDF (reference sequence). In DNA, the CDR3 is TGTGCCACCAGCAGATCGGAGGGCGCCGCTCTCTATGGCTACACCTTC. Its translation: CATSRSEGAALYGYTF.

The chain's CDR3 is CASRPGAVDYGYTF. Here the CDR3 DNA reads TGTGCCAGCAGGCCCGGGGCGGTGGACTATGGCTACACCTTC. V and J are TRBV7-9 and TRBJ1-2, with D tentatively TRBD1 (5 bases). Germline-derived CDR1 and CDR2 are SEHNR and FQNEAQ (reference sequence). CDR3 size: 14 residues. V was pared by 6 bases and J by 3 bases, with 14 bases between. Full variable domain (outside the CDR3, taken from reference TRBV7-9 and TRBJ1-2): DTGVSQNPRHKITKRGQNVTFRCDPISEHNRLYWYRQTLGQGPEFLTYFQNEAQLEKSRLLSDRFSAERPKGSFSTLEIQRTEQGDSAMYLCASRPGAVDYGYTFGSGTRLTVV.

The chain employs TRBV28 and TRBJ1-2; 11 bases map to TRBD1. The V segment lost 6 bases and the J segment 7 bases; nucleotides outside the gene matches: 4. Per the germline V gene, CDR1 is MDHEN and CDR2 is SYDVKM. The CDR3 is 13 amino acids. The CDR3 sequence is CASSPGTGGGYTF. Here the CDR3 DNA reads TGTGCCAGCAGCCCTGGGACAGGGGGTGGCTACACCTTC.

The chain has TRBV4-1 and TRBJ2-1; a possible D gene is TRBD2 (5 bases). Per germline, CDR1 MGHRA and CDR2 YSYEKL. V gave up 4 bases and J gave up 0 bases, with 13 bases separating them. This CDR3 has 16 amino acids. The CDR3 protein is CASSLEGRSSYNEQFF. The CDR3 DNA reads as TGCGCCAGCAGCCTCGAAGGGAGAAGCTCCTACAATGAGCAGTTCTTC.

This chain connects TRBV2 to TRBJ2-4, with D tentatively TRBD1 (5 bases). CDR3 size: 15 residues. Per the germline V gene, CDR1 is SNHLY and CDR2 is FYNNEI. Trimming shortened V by 7 bases and J by 3 bases, and 16 bases separated the two germline ends. The CDR3 nucleotides are TGTGCCAGCATTTTGAAGGGGCTTGGCAAAAACATTCAGTACTTC. This gives the protein CASILKGLGKNIQYF.

CDR3 sequence (DNA): TGTGCCAGCAGCTTTGGCGGCAGCCTTAACTATGGCTACACCTTC. It yields the protein CASSFGGSLNYGYTF. V is TRBV5-8 and J is TRBJ1-2; D remains unclear. Per germline, CDR1 SGHTS and CDR2 YDEGEE. The V gene lost 2 bases and the J gene lost 1 base, with 12 bases spanning the gap. The CDR3 runs 15 residues.

The J gene is TRBJ2-2, the V gene TRBV7-9; 8 bases are shared with TRBD2. CDR1 is SEHNR and CDR2 is FQNEAQ in the germline V gene (reference sequence). V was pared by 1 base and J by 7 bases, with 5 bases of the junction left unmatched. This CDR3 is 15 amino acids long. The CDR3 protein is CASSLVGGAFGELFF. CDR3 nucleotides: TGTGCCAGCAGCTTAGTCGGGGGGGCCTTCGGGGAGCTGTTTTTT.

This clone showed up just a few times. The chain combines TRBV6-5 with TRBJ1-1, with 7 positions matching TRBD1. Germline CDR1 MNHEY, CDR2 SVGAGI. The V and J ends lost 5 bases and 5 bases, in that order; junction bases with no gene match: 11. The CDR3 contains 15 residues. The CDR3 nucleotides read TGTGCCAGCAGTCGCCCCCGGACAGGCGGTACTGAAGCTTTCTTT. Protein sequence: CASSRPRTGGTEAFF.

DNA for the CDR3: TGTGCCAGCAGCTCCCAAGGTCGGGATGGCTACACCTTC. Its translation: CASSSQGRDGYTF. V and J are TRBV5-4 and TRBJ1-2; no definite D call. The CDR3 is 13 amino acids. The V and J ends lost 3 bases and 6 bases respectively, with 12 bases between them. From germline, CDR1 is SGHNT and CDR2 YYREEE (reference sequence).

The rearrangement links TRBV2 to TRBJ1-2; perhaps TRBD1 as D (5 bases). In germline, CDR1 is SNHLY, CDR2 FYNNEI. CDR3 length: 17 amino acids. The V and J ends lost 4 bases and 5 bases respectively, with 23 bases between them. This CDR3 reads CASSGSLTQTARYGYTF. The CDR3 bases are TGTGCCAGCAGTGGATCCCTGACTCAGACAGCACGATATGGCTACACCTTC.